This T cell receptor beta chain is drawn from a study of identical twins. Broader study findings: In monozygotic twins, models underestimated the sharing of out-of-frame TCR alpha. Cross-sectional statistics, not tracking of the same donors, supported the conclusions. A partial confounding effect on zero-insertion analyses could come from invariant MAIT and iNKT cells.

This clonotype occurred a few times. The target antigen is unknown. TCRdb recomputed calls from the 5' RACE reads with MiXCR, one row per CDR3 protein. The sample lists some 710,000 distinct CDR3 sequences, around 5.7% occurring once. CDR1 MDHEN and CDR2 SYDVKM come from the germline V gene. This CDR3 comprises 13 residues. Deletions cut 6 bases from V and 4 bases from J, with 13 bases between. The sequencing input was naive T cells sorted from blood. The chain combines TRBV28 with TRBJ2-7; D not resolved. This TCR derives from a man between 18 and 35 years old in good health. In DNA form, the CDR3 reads TGTGCCAGCAGGCCCCCCCCACAATACGAGCAGTACTTC. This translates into CASRPPPQYEQYF. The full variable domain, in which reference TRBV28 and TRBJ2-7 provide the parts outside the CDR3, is DVKVTQSSRYLVKRTGEKVFLECVQDMDHENMFWYRQDPGLGLRLIYFSYDVKMKEKGDIPEGYSVSREKKERFSLILESASTNQTSMYLCASRPPPQYEQYFGPGTRLTVT.